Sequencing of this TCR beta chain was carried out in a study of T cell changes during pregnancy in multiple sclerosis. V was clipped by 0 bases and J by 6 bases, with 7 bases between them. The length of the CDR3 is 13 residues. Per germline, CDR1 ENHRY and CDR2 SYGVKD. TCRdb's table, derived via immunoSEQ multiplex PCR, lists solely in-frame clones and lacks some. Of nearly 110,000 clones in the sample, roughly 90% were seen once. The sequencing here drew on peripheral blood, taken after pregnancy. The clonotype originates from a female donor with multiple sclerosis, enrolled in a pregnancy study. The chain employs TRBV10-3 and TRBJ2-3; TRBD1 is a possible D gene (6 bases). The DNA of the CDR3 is TGTGCCATCAGTGAGTCGAGGGGGGATACGCAGTATTTT. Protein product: CAISESRGDTQYF.